Shown below are 9 T cell receptor beta chains from a single sample sequenced in a study of T-cell memory formation after mild COVID-19. Each CDR3 protein is one row after TCRdb ran MiXCR on the 5' RACE reads. In the table there are more than 450,000 distinct CDR3 sequences, more than 15% of which are singletons. The sequenced sample was PBMCs or a T cell subset sorted from them (not recorded which). The receptors shown here come from an adult woman who had mild COVID-19 (a few samples of this study predate the infection). Cell type and time point are not known.

This clonotype was detected only a few times. The chain recombines TRBV29-1 with TRBJ2-2; 10 bases are a match to TRBD2. Germline CDR1 reads SQVTM; CDR2 reads ANQGSEA. V lost 6 bases, J lost 1 base, and 5 bases stayed unmatched. This CDR3 region has 15 residues. The chain's CDR3 is CSVPQRGGNTGELFF. The CDR3 region has the DNA TGCAGCGTCCCCCAGCGGGGGGGGAACACCGGGGAGCTGTTTTTT.

This clonotype was seen only a few times. The chain's CDR3 is CATSSGGQNTEAFF. The CDR3 DNA reads TGTGCCACCAGCAGTGGGGGGCAGAACACTGAAGCTTTCTTT. The J gene is TRBJ1-1, the V gene TRBV15; D possibly corresponds to TRBD1 (6 bases). Germline V lookup: CDR1 LNHNV, CDR2 YYDKDF (reference sequence). The CDR3 sequence is 14 residues long. Trimming left V 3 bases short and J 1 base short, with 9 bases between.

The rearrangement links TRBV6-5 to TRBJ1-1, with 8 positions matching TRBD1. CDR1 and CDR2 from the germline V gene are MNHEY and SVGAGI. V shed 5 bases and J 6 bases; nucleotides not matched to a gene: 5. This CDR3 has 13 amino acids. The CDR3 here is CASSADRVPEAFF. The CDR3 nucleotides read TGTGCCAGCAGTGCGGACAGGGTCCCTGAAGCTTTCTTT.

This clonotype turned up a few times. CDR3 DNA sequence: TGCGCCAGCGGGAGGCGGGGCATGAACACTGAAGCTTTCTTT. This encodes CASGRRGMNTEAFF. The V call is TRBV5-1, the J call TRBJ1-1; tentatively, D is TRBD1 (5 bases). The CDR3 runs 14 residues. Trimming shortened V by 7 bases and J by 0 bases, and 13 bases separated the two germline ends. Germline V gene data show CDR1 as SGHRS and CDR2 as YFSETQ.

This clonotype has more than one count but fewer than ten. V is TRBV5-1 and J is TRBJ2-1; tentatively, D is TRBD2 (5 bases). Trimming took off 2 bases at V and 6 bases at J, with 18 bases between the two ends. This CDR3 contains 16 residues. CDR1 SGHRS and CDR2 YFSETQ come from the germline V gene. The CDR3 loop reads CASSLSGMVGGNEQFF. The DNA of the CDR3 is TGCGCCAGCAGCTTATCGGGGATGGTCGGTGGCAATGAGCAGTTCTTC.

The chain links TRBV7-8 to TRBJ2-7; 7 bases map to TRBD2. V trimming: 11 bases; J trimming: 2 bases; junction bases outside the gene matches: 9. Germline CDR1 reads SGHVS; CDR2 reads FQNEAQ. This CDR3 has 13 amino acids. CDR3: CAAGAGPPYEQYF. In DNA form, the CDR3 reads TGTGCCGCGGGAGCAGGCCCTCCCTACGAGCAGTACTTC.

This clonotype was seen only a few times. The chain is built from TRBV24-1 and TRBJ2-1; TRBD1 agrees at 7 bases. V was pared by 7 bases and J by 7 bases, with 6 bases of the junction left unmatched. Germline CDR1 reads KGHDR; CDR2 reads SFDVKD. This CDR3 spans 13 amino acids. DNA of the CDR3: TGTGCCACCAGGACAGGGAGAGGGAATGAGCAGTTCTTC. As protein: CATRTGRGNEQFF.

CDR3 protein: CASSLAAGLGQETQYF. DNA of the CDR3: TGTGCCAGCAGCTTAGCGGCGGGATTGGGCCAAGAGACCCAGTACTTC. This chain connects TRBV7-2 to TRBJ2-5; maybe TRBD2 (6 bases). The germline V gene has CDR1 SGHTA and CDR2 FQGNSA. Deletions cut 0 bases from V and 1 base from J, with 12 bases between. This CDR3 region has 16 residues.

This clonotype turned up a few times. The chain carries TRBV4-3 and TRBJ2-7; 8 bases line up with TRBD2. CDR3 length: 20 residues. Trimming removed 0 bases from V and 1 base from J; junction bases left unmatched: 17. Germline lookup yields CDR1 LGHNA and CDR2 YSLEER. The CDR3 DNA reads as TGCGCCAGCAGCCAAGATCTTCCAACTCTACTAGCGGCGCCGTCCTACGAGCAGTACTTC. Residues: CASSQDLPTLLAAPSYEQYF.